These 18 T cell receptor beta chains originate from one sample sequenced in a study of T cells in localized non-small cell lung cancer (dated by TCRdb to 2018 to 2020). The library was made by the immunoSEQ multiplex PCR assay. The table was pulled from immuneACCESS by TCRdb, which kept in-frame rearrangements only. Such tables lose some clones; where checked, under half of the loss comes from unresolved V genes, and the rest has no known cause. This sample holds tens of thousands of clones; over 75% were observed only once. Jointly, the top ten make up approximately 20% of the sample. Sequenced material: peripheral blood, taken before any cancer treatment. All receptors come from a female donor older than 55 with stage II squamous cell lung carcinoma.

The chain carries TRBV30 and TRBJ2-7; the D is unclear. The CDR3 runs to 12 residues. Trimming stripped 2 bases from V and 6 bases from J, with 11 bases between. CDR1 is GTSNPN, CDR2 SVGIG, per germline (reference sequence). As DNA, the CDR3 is TGTGCCTGGAGTCCGACGGATATCGAGCAGTACTTC. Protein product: CAWSPTDIEQYF. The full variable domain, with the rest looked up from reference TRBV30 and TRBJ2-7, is SQTIHQWPATLVQPVGSPLSLECTVEGTSNPNLYWYRQAAGRGLQLLFYSVGIGQISSEVPQNLSASRPQDRQFILSSKKLLLSDSGFYLCAWSPTDIEQYFGPGTRLTVT.

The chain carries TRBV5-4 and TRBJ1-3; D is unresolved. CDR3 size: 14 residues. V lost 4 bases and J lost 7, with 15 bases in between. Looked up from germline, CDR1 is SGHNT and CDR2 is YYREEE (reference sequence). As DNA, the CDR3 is TGTGCCAGCAGCGGCGAGCTGAGGAGTAACACCATATATTTT. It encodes CASSGELRSNTIYF.

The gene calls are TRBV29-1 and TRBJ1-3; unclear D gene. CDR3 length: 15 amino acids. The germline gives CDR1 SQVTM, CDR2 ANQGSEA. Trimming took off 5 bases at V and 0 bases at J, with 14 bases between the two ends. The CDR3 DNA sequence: TGCAGCGTTCAGACTCTTAGCAACTCTGGAAACACCATATATTTT. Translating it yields CSVQTLSNSGNTIYF. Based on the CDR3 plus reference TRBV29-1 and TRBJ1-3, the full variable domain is SAVISQKPSRDICQRGTSLTIQCQVDSQVTMMFWYRQQPGQSLTLIATANQGSEATYESGFVIDKFPISRPNLTFSTLTVSNMSPEDSSIYLCSVQTLSNSGNTIYFGEGSWLTVV.

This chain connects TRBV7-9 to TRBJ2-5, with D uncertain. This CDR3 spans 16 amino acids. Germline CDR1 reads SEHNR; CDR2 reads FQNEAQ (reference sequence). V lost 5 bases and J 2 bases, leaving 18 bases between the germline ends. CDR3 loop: CASSTHHTISQETQYF. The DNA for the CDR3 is TGTGCCAGCAGCACTCACCATACTATATCACAAGAGACCCAGTACTTC.

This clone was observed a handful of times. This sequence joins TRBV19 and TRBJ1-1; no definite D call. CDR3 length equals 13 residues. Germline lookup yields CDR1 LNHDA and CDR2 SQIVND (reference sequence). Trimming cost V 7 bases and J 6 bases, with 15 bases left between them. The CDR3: CASTAEMGAEAFF. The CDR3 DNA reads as TGTGCCAGTACCGCGGAGATGGGCGCTGAAGCTTTCTTT.

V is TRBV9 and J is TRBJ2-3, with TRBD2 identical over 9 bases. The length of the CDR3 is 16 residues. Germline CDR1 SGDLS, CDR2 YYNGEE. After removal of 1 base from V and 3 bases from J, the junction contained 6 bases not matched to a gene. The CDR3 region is CASSVYGGGGTDTQYF. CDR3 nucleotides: TGTGCCAGCAGCGTATACGGCGGGGGGGGGACAGATACGCAGTATTTT.

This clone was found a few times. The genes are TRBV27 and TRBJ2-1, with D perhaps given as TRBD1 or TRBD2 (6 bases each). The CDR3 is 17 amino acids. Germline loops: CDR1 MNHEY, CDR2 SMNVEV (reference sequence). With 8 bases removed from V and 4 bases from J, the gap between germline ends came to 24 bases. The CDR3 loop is CASRDPGAARSYNEQFF. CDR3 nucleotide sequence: TGTGCCAGCCGGGATCCGGGGGCCGCCAGATCATACAATGAGCAGTTCTTC.

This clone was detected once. The CDR3 loop is CASSYDSIQETQYF. DNA of the CDR3: TGTGCCAGCAGTTACGACAGCATACAAGAGACCCAGTACTTC. J is TRBJ2-5 and V is TRBV6-5, with TRBD1 as a possible D gene (5 bases). The germline V gene has CDR1 MNHEY and CDR2 SVGAGI. This CDR3 is 14 amino acids long. V lost 2 bases, J lost 2 bases, and 9 bases lay in between.

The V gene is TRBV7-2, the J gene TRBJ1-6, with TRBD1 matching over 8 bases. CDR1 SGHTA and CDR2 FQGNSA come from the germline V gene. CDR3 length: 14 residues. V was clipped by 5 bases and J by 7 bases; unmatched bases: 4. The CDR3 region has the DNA TGTGCCAGCAGCGGACAGGGCGGAAATTCACCCCTCCACTTT. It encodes CASSGQGGNSPLHF. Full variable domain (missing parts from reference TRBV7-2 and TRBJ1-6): GAGVSQSPSNKVTEKGKDVELRCDPISGHTALYWYRQSLGQGLEFLIYFQGNSAPDKSGLPSDRFSAERTGGSVSTLTIQRTQQEDSAVYLCASSGQGGNSPLHFGNGTRLTVT.

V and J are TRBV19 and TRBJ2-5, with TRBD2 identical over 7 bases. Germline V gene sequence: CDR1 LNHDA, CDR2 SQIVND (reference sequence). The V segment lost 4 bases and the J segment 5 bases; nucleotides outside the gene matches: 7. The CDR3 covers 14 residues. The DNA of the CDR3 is TGTGCCAGTAGTAGGACTAGAGTTGGGGAGACCCAGTACTTC. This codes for CASSRTRVGETQYF.

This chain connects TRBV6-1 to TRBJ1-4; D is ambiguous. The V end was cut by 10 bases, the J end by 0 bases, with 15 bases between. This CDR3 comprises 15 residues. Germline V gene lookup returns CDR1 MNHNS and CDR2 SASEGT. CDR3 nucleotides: TGTGCCACCACCCCAGGCGGTTCAACTAATGAAAAACTGTTTTTT. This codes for CATTPGGSTNEKLFF.

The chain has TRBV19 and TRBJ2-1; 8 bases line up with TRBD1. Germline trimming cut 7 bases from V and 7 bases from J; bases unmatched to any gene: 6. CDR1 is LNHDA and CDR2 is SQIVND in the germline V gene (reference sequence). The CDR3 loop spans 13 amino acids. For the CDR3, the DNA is TGTGCCAGTACCCTTAGGACAGGGAATGAGCAGTTCTTC. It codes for CASTLRTGNEQFF.

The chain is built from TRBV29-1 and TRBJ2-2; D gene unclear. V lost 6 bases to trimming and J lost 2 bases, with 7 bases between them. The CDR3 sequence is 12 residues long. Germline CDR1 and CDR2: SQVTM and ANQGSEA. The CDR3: CSVGTNTGELFF. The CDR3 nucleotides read TGCAGCGTAGGAACTAACACCGGGGAGCTGTTTTTT.

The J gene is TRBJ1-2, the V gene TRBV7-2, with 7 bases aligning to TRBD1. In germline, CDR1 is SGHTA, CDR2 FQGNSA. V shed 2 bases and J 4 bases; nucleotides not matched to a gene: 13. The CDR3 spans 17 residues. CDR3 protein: CASSLRQGYGFGYGYTF. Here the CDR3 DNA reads TGTGCCAGCAGCTTACGACAGGGATATGGCTTTGGCTATGGCTACACCTTC.

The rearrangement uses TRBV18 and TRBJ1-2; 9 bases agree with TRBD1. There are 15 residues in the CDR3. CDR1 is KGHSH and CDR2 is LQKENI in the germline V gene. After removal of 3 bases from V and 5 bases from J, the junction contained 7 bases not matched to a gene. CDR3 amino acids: CASSPGTGIRYGYTF. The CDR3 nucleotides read TGTGCCAGCTCACCTGGGACAGGGATTCGTTATGGCTACACCTTC.

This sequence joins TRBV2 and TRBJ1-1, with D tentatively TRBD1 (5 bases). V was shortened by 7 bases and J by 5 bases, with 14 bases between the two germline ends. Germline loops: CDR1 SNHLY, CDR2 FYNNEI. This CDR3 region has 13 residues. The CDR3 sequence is CASTGGRGTEAFF. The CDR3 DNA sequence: TGTGCCAGCACTGGGGGACGAGGAACTGAAGCTTTCTTT.

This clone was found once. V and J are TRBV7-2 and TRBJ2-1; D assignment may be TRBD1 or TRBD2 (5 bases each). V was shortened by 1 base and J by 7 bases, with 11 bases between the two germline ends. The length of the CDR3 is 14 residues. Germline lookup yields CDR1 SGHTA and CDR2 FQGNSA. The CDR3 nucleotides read TGTGCCAGCAGCTTAGGGACGTGGGGGAATGAGCAGTTCTTC. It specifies CASSLGTWGNEQFF.

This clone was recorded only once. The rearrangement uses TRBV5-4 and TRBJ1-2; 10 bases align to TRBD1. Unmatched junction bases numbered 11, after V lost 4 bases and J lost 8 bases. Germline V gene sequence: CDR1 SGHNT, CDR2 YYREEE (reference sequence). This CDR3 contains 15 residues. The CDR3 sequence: CASSPAGTGVSGYTF. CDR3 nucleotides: TGTGCCAGCAGCCCAGCCGGGACAGGGGTCTCGGGCTACACCTTC.